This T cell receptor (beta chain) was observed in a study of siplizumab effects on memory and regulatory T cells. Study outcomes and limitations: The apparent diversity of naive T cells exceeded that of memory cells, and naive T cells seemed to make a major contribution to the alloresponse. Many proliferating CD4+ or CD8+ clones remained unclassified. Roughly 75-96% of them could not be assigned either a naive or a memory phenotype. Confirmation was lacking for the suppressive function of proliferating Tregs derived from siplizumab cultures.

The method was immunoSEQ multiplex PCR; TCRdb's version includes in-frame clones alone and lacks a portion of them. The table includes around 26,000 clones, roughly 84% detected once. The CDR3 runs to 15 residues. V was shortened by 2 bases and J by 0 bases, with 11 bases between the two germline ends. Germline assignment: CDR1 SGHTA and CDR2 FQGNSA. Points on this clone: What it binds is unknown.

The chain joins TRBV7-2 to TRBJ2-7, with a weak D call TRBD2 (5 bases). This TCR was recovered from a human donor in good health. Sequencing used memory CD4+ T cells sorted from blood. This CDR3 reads CASSLQRYVSYEQYF. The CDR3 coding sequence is TGTGCCAGCAGCTTACAGCGGTATGTCTCCTACGAGCAGTACTTC.